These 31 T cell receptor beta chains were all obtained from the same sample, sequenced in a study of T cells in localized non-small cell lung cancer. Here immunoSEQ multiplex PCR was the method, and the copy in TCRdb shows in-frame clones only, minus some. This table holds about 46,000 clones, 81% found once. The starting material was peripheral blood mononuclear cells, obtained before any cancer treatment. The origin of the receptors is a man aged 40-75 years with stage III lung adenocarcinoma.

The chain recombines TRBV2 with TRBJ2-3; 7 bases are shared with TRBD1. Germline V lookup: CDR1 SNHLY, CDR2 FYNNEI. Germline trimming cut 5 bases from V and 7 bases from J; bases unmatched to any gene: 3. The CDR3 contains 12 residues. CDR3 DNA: TGTGCCAGCAGTACAGGGGAGCATACGCAGTATTTT. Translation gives CASSTGEHTQYF. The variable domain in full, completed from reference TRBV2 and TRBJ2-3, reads EPEVTQTPSHQVTQMGQEVILRCVPISNHLYFYWYRQILGQKVEFLVSFYNNEISEKSEIFDDQFSVERPDGSNFTLKIRSTKLEDSAMYFCASSTGEHTQYFGPGTRLTVL.

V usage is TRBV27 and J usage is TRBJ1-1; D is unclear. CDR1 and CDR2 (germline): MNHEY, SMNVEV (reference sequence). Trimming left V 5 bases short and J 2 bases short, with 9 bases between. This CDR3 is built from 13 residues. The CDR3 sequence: CASSRASNTEAFF. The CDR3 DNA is TGTGCCAGCAGTCGGGCCTCAAACACTGAAGCTTTCTTT.

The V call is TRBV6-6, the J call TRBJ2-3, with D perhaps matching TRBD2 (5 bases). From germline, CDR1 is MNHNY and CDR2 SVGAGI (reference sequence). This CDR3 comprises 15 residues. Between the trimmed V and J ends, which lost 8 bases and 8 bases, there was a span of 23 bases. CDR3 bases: TGTGCCAGCGAAAGAATCGCCACGCCTCGGGGTACGCAGTATTTT. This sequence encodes CASERIATPRGTQYF.

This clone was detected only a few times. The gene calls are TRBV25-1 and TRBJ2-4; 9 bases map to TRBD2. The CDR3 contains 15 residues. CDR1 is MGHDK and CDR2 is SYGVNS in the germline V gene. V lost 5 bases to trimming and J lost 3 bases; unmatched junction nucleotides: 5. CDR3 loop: CASSSGGQGKNIQYF. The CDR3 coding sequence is TGTGCCAGCAGTAGCGGGGGGCAGGGCAAAAACATTCAGTACTTC.

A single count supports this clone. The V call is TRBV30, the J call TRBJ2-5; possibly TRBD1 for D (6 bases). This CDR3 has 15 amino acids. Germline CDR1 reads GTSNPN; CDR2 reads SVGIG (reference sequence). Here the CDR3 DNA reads TGTGCGACTGGAAGTTACAGGGATTTGACGGAGACCCAGTACTTC. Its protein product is CATGSYRDLTETQYF.

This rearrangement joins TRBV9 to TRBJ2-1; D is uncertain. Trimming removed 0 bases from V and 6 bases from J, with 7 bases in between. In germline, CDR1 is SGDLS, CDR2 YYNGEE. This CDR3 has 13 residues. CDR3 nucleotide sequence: TGTGCCAGCAGCGTAGATTCCATCAATGAGCAGTTCTTC. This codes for CASSVDSINEQFF.

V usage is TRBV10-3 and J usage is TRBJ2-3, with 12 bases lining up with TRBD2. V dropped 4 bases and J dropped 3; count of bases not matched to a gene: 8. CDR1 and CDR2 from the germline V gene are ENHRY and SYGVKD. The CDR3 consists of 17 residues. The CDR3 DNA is TGTGCCATCAGTGGACGGGGACTAGCGGGCTTAACAGATACGCAGTATTTT. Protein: CAISGRGLAGLTDTQYF.

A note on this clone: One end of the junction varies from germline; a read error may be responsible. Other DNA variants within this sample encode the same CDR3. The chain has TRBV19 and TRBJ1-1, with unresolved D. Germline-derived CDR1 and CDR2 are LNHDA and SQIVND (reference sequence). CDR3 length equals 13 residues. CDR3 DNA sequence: TGTGCCAGTAGTATTTGGACCAACACTGAAGCCTTCTTT. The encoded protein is CASSIWTNTEAFF.

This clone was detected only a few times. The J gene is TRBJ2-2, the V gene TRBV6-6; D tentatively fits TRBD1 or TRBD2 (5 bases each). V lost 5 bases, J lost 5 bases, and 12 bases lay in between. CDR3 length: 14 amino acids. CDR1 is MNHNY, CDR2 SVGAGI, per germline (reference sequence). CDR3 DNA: TGTGCCAGCAGTAAACGGGACCTAACCGGGGAGCTGTTTTTT. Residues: CASSKRDLTGELFF.

CDR3 sequence reads: CASSLWGYGYTF. The CDR3, as DNA: TGTGCCAGCAGCTTGTGGGGGTATGGCTACACCTTC. The rearrangement joins TRBV5-6 to TRBJ1-2; a possible D gene is TRBD1 (5 bases). Germline V gene lookup returns CDR1 SGHDT and CDR2 YYEEEE. This CDR3 region has 12 residues. Trimming pared 1 base from V and 5 bases from J, leaving 6 bases between.

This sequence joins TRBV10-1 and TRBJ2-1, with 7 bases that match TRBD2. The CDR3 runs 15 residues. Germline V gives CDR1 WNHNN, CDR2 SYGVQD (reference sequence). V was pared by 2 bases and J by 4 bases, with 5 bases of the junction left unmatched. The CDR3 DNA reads TGCGCCAGCAGTGAGATGGGAGGGAAATACAATGAGCAGTTCTTC. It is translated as CASSEMGGKYNEQFF.

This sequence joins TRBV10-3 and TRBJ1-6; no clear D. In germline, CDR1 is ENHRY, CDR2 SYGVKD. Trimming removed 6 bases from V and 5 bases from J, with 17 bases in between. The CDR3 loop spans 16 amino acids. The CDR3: CAISAGPAEDNSPLHF. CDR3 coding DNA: TGTGCCATCAGCGCAGGCCCCGCAGAAGATAATTCACCCCTCCACTTT.

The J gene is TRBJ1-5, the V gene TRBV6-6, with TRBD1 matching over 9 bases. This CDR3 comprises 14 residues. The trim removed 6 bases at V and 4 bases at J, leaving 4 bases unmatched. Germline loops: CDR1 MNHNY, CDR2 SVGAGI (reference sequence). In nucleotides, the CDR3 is TGTGCCAGCAGCCTAGGGACAGGGAATCAGCCCCAGCATTTT. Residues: CASSLGTGNQPQHF.

The CDR3 DNA reads TGTGCCAATAGAGACTCGCCGAACACTGAAGCTTTCTTT. Amino acids: CANRDSPNTEAFF. The rearrangement joins TRBV5-4 to TRBJ1-1; D unresolved. Trimming removed 9 bases at V and 1 base at J, with 13 bases between. The CDR3 consists of 13 residues. Germline V lookup: CDR1 SGHNT, CDR2 YYREEE (reference sequence).

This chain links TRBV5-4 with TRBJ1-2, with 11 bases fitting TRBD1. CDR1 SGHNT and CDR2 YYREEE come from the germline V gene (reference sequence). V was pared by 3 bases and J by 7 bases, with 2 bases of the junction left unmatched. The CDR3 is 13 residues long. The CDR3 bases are TGTGCCAGCAGCTGGACAGGGGGCTCTGGCTACACCTTC. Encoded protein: CASSWTGGSGYTF.

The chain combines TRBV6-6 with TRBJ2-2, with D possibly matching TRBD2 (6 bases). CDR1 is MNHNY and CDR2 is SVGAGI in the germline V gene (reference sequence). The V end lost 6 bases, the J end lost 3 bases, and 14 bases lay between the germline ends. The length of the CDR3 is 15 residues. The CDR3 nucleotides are TGTGCCAGCAGGCCCTGGGAGGTAGACACCGGGGAGCTGTTTTTT. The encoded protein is CASRPWEVDTGELFF.

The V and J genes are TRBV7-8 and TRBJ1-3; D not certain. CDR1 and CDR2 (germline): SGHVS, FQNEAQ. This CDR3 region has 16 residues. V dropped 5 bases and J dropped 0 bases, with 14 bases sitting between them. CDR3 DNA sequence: TGTGCCAGCAGCCGCTCGGGTCCCCTCTCTGGAAACACCATATATTTT. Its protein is CASSRSGPLSGNTIYF. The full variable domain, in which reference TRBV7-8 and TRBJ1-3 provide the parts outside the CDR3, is GAGVSQSPRYKVAKRGQDVALRCDPISGHVSLFWYQQALGQGPEFLTYFQNEAQLDKSGLPSDRFFAERPEGSVSTLKIQRTQQEDSAVYLCASSRSGPLSGNTIYFGEGSWLTVV.

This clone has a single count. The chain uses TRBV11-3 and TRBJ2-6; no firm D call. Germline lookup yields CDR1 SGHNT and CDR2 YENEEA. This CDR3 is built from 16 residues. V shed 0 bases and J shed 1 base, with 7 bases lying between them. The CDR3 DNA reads TGTGCCAGCAGCTTAGATTTTGGGTCTGGGGCCAACGTCCTGACTTTC. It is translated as CASSLDFGSGANVLTF.

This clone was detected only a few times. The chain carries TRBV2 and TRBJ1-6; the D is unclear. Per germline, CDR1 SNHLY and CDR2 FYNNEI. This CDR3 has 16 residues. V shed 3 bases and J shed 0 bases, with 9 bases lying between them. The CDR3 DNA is TGTGCCAGCAGTGATGTAGAGGACTCCTATAATTCACCCCTCCACTTT. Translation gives CASSDVEDSYNSPLHF. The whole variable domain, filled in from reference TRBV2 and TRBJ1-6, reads EPEVTQTPSHQVTQMGQEVILRCVPISNHLYFYWYRQILGQKVEFLVSFYNNEISEKSEIFDDQFSVERPDGSNFTLKIRSTKLEDSAMYFCASSDVEDSYNSPLHFGNGTRLTVT.

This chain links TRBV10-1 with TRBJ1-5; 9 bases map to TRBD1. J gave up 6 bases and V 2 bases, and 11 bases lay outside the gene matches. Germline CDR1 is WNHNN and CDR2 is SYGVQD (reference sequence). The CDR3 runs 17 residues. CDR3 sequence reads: CASSEGGTGRFSQPQHF. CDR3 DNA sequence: TGCGCCAGCAGTGAGGGAGGGACAGGGAGGTTTAGTCAGCCCCAGCATTTT.

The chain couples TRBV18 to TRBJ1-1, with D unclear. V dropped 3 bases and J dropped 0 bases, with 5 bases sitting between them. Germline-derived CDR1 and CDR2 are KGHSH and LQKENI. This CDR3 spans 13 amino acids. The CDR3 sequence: CASSPDMNTEAFF. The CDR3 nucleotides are TGTGCCAGCTCACCTGACATGAACACTGAAGCTTTCTTT.

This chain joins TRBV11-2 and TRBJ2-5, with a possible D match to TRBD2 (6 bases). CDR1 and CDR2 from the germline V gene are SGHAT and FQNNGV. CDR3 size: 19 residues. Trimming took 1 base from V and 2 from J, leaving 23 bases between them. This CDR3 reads CASSLVWGTGDHPQETQYF. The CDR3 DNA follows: TGTGCCAGCAGCTTAGTTTGGGGGACGGGGGACCATCCACAAGAGACCCAGTACTTC.

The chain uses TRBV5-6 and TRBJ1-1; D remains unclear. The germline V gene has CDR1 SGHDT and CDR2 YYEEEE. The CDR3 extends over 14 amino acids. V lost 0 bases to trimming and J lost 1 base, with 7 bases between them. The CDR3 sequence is CASSLVSGNTEAFF. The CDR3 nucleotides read TGTGCCAGCAGCTTGGTTTCCGGGAACACTGAAGCTTTCTTT.

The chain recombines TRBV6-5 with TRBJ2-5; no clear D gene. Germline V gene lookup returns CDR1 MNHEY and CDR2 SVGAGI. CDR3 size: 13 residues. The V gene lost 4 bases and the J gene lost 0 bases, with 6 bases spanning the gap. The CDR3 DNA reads TGTGCCAGCAGTTTGATGTACCAAGAGACCCAGTACTTC. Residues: CASSLMYQETQYF.

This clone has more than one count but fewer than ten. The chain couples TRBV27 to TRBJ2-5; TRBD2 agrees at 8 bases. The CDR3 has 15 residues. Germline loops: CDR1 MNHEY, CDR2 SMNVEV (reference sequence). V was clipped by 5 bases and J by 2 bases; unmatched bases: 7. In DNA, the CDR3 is TGTGCCAGCAGTCCAGGGACTAGGCCTCAAGAGACCCAGTACTTC. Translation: CASSPGTRPQETQYF.

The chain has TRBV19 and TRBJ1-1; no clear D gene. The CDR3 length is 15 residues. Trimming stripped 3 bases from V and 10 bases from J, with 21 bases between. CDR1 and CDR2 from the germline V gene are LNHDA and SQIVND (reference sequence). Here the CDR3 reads CASSMVPWRAPGAFF. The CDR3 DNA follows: TGTGCCAGTAGTATGGTCCCCTGGAGGGCGCCTGGAGCTTTCTTT.

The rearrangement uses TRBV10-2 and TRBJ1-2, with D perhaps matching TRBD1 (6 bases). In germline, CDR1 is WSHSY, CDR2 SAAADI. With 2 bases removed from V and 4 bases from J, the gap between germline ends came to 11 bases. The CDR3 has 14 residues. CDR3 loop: CASSETQGFYGYTF. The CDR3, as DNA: TGCGCCAGCAGTGAGACCCAGGGGTTCTATGGCTACACCTTC.

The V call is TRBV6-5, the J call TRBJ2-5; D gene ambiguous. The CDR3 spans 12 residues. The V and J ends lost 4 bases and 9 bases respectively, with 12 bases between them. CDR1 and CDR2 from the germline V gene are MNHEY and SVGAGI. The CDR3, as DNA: TGTGCCAGCAGTTCCTCGACCCGTGCCCAGTACTTC. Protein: CASSSSTRAQYF.

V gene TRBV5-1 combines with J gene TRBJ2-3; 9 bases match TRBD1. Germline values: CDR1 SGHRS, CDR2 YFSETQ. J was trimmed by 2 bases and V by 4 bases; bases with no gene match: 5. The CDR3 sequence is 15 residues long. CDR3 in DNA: TGCGCCAGCAGCCCGCGGGACAGGGCCACAGATACGCAGTATTTT. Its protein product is CASSPRDRATDTQYF.

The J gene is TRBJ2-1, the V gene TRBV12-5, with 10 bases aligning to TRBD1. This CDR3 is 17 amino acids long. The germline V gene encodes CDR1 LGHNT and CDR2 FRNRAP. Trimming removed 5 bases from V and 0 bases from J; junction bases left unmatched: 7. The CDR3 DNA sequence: TGTGCTAGTGGTCCGACAGGGGGCCCTAGCTCCTACAATGAGCAGTTCTTC. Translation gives CASGPTGGPSSYNEQFF.

The CDR3 sequence is CASSDGFGVATNEKLFF. In nucleotides, the CDR3 is TGCGCCAGCAGTGATGGATTTGGGGTTGCAACTAATGAAAAACTGTTTTTT. The chain has TRBV10-2 and TRBJ1-4, with D unresolved. CDR1 is WSHSY and CDR2 is SAAADI in the germline V gene. The CDR3 contains 17 residues. The germline V and J ends were trimmed by 3 bases and 0 bases, with 14 bases remaining between them.